This passage covers 20 T cell receptor beta chains from one sample sequenced in a study of T cell responses to AZD1222 COVID-19 vaccine. TCRdb's table, derived via immunoSEQ multiplex PCR, lists solely in-frame clones and lacks some. The sample lists more than 150,000 clones, around 90% occurring once. Sequences were derived from peripheral blood, sampled 28 days after the second AZD1222 dose. These receptors originate from an adult who received the AZD1222 COVID-19 vaccine.

The chain couples TRBV15 to TRBJ2-7; D is unclear. The V gene lost 1 base and the J gene lost 2 bases, with 9 bases spanning the gap. Germline V gene data show CDR1 as LNHNV and CDR2 as YYDKDF (reference sequence). The CDR3 runs to 14 residues. The CDR3, as DNA: TGTGCCACCAGCAGAGTTGACGGACCCTACGAGCAGTACTTC. Encoded protein: CATSRVDGPYEQYF.

This clone occurred a few times. The chain joins TRBV6-6 to TRBJ2-7; D possibly corresponds to TRBD2 (6 bases). Germline V lookup: CDR1 MNHNY, CDR2 SVGAGI (reference sequence). Trimming shortened V by 5 bases and J by 7 bases, and 18 bases separated the two germline ends. The CDR3 is 14 residues long. The CDR3 DNA reads as TGTGCCAGCAGTAGGAAGGGTTTTGCGGGGGAGCAGTACTTC. Amino acid sequence: CASSRKGFAGEQYF.

The V gene is TRBV19, the J gene TRBJ1-5; the D is unclear. Looked up from germline, CDR1 is LNHDA and CDR2 is SQIVND (reference sequence). V was clipped by 5 bases and J by 4 bases, with 9 bases between them. The CDR3 sequence is 13 residues long. The CDR3 DNA reads as TGTGCCAGTAGTTACGACGGGAATCAGCCCCAGCATTTT. Translated: CASSYDGNQPQHF.

The chain uses TRBV10-3 and TRBJ2-7, with TRBD1 matching 7 bases. Germline CDR1 reads ENHRY; CDR2 reads SYGVKD. This CDR3 has 17 residues. V was clipped by 2 bases and J by 5 bases; unmatched bases: 15. The CDR3 DNA reads as TGTGCCATCAGTGAGATTGTTAGGGGGCAGGTCCGCCACGAGCAGTACTTC. It yields the protein CAISEIVRGQVRHEQYF.

This clone occurred a few times. This rearrangement joins TRBV30 to TRBJ2-3, with D perhaps TRBD1 (7 bases). V was cut by 4 bases and J by 1 base, with 18 bases left in between. Germline CDR1 reads GTSNPN; CDR2 reads SVGIG (reference sequence). This CDR3 contains 16 residues. The CDR3 coding sequence is TGTGCCTGGAACCCGAGGGGGCGCGGGGGCACAGATACGCAGTATTTT. It encodes CAWNPRGRGGTDTQYF.

This chain links TRBV19 with TRBJ2-7, with TRBD2 as a possible D gene (5 bases). This CDR3 contains 16 residues. Per germline, CDR1 LNHDA and CDR2 SQIVND (reference sequence). Trimming removed 3 bases at V and 3 bases at J, with 18 bases between. The CDR3 region has the DNA TGTGCCAGTAGTATCAACCAGGCGTCTCGGGGCTACGAGCAGTACTTC. It specifies CASSINQASRGYEQYF.

The chain couples TRBV7-3 to TRBJ2-1; 9 bases line up with TRBD2. Germline V CDR1 and CDR2: SGHTA, FQGTGA. J was trimmed by 4 bases and V by 2 bases; bases with no gene match: 3. The CDR3 extends over 15 amino acids. The CDR3 region has the DNA TGTGCCAGCAGCTTACGAGCGGGAGGATACAATGAGCAGTTCTTC. This codes for CASSLRAGGYNEQFF.

V is TRBV19 and J is TRBJ2-5, with D possibly being TRBD1 or TRBD2 (5 bases each). This CDR3 contains 14 residues. With 7 bases removed from V and 0 bases from J, the gap between germline ends came to 12 bases. The V gene's germline CDR1 is LNHDA and CDR2 SQIVND (reference sequence). CDR3: CASTERGDQETQYF. The CDR3 DNA reads as TGTGCCAGTACCGAGAGAGGGGACCAAGAGACCCAGTACTTC. Using reference TRBV19 and TRBJ2-5 for the parts outside the CDR3, the full variable domain is DGGITQSPKYLFRKEGQNVTLSCEQNLNHDAMYWYRQDPGQGLRLIYYSQIVNDFQKGDIAEGYSVSREKKESFPLTVTSAQKNPTAFYLCASTERGDQETQYFGPGTRLLVL.

This rearrangement joins TRBV5-8 to TRBJ1-3; D is perhaps TRBD1 (6 bases). The length of the CDR3 is 16 residues. Germline assignment: CDR1 SGHTS and CDR2 YDEGEE. The germline V and J ends were trimmed by 0 bases and 1 base, with 11 bases remaining between them. The CDR3 nucleotides are TGTGCCAGCAGCTTGGCGGACACAGGGTCTGGAAACACCATATATTTT. This translates into CASSLADTGSGNTIYF. The variable domain in full, completed from reference TRBV5-8 and TRBJ1-3, reads EAGVTQSPTHLIKTRGQQATLRCSPISGHTSVYWYQQALGLGLQFLLWYDEGEERNRGNFPPRFSGRQFPNYSSELNVNALELEDSALYLCASSLADTGSGNTIYFGEGSWLTVV.

This clone showed up just a few times. The V and J genes are TRBV2 and TRBJ2-2; TRBD1 matches 9 bases. The CDR3 sequence is 18 residues long. With V trimmed by 6 bases and J by 0 bases, 11 bases remained unmatched. Germline CDR1 is SNHLY and CDR2 is FYNNEI. CDR3 nucleotide sequence: TGTGCCAGCAGGACCGGGACAGGGCCGTTCGCGAACACCGGGGAGCTGTTTTTT. It encodes CASRTGTGPFANTGELFF.

This clone has more than one count but fewer than ten. CDR3 DNA sequence: TGCGCCAGCAGCTTGTATTCAGTCTCCTATAATTCACCCCTCCACTTT. Translated, it gives CASSLYSVSYNSPLHF. The genes are TRBV5-1 and TRBJ1-6; D not certain. The V end was cut by 1 base, the J end by 0 bases, with 8 bases between. This CDR3 has 16 residues. Germline V gene data show CDR1 as SGHRS and CDR2 as YFSETQ.

The sample holds one count of this clone. The J gene is TRBJ2-1, the V gene TRBV13, with D maybe TRBD1 (5 bases). V lost 5 bases and J 5 bases, leaving 10 bases between the germline ends. Germline V gives CDR1 PRHDT, CDR2 FYEKMQ (reference sequence). This CDR3 has 13 residues. This CDR3 is CASSPLRDNEQFF. The CDR3 coding sequence is TGTGCCAGCAGCCCCCTCAGGGACAATGAGCAGTTCTTC.

This sequence joins TRBV15 and TRBJ2-7; D is uncertain. Germline V gives CDR1 LNHNV, CDR2 YYDKDF (reference sequence). V dropped 0 bases and J dropped 2 bases, with 8 bases sitting between them. This CDR3 is 14 amino acids long. CDR3 DNA sequence: TGTGCCACCAGCAGAGACCGGGCGGCCTACGAGCAGTACTTC. Translated, it gives CATSRDRAAYEQYF.

This sequence joins TRBV3-1 (or the pseudogene TRBV3-2) and TRBJ1-2, with D perhaps matching TRBD1 (5 bases). V was trimmed by 2 bases and J by 7 bases, leaving 11 bases between them. The CDR3 consists of 13 residues. Germline-derived CDR1 and CDR2 are LGHDT and YNNKEL (reference sequence). As DNA, the CDR3 is TGTGCCAGCAGCCAACCGCCAGGGACTGGCTACACCTTC. This encodes CASSQPPGTGYTF.

The CDR3 protein is CASSRYWEKNTEAFF. The DNA of the CDR3 is TGCGCCAGCAGCCGGTACTGGGAGAAGAACACTGAAGCTTTCTTT. This chain connects TRBV4-1 to TRBJ1-1; D not certain. This CDR3 region has 15 residues. The V and J ends lost 4 bases and 1 base respectively, with 13 bases between them. In germline, CDR1 is MGHRA, CDR2 YSYEKL.

The J gene is TRBJ2-1, the V gene TRBV18; D may be TRBD2 (6 bases). The V and J ends lost 4 bases and 3 bases respectively, with 19 bases between them. Looked up from germline, CDR1 is KGHSH and CDR2 is LQKENI. CDR3 size: 17 residues. CDR3 nucleotide sequence: TGTGCCAGCTCACAAGCGCAGGGCGGCGGGAACTACAATGAGCAGTTCTTC. Residues: CASSQAQGGGNYNEQFF. The variable domain in full, with the rest retrieved from reference TRBV18 and TRBJ2-1, is NAGVMQNPRHLVRRRGQEARLRCSPMKGHSHVYWYRQLPEEGLKFMVYLQKENIIDESGMPKERFSAEFPKEGPSILRIQQVVRGDSAAYFCASSQAQGGGNYNEQFFGPGTRLTVL.

The chain joins TRBV10-3 to TRBJ1-6, with 9 nucleotides matching TRBD1. The CDR3 runs 12 residues. The junction had 3 bases not matched to a gene; V was cut back by 11 bases and J by 7 bases. Germline V gives CDR1 ENHRY, CDR2 SYGVKD. The CDR3 DNA sequence: TGTGCCGCCGGGACAGGGAATTCACCCCTCCACTTT. This codes for CAAGTGNSPLHF.

This chain uses TRBV6-5 with TRBJ1-2; D perhaps matches TRBD1 (6 bases). Per the germline V gene, CDR1 is MNHEY and CDR2 is SVGAGI. Trimming stripped 10 bases from V and 7 bases from J, with 19 bases between. This CDR3 comprises 13 residues. In DNA, the CDR3 is TGTGCCACCCTCGAACAGGGCAAGGGTGGCTACACCTTC. This codes for CATLEQGKGGYTF.

The chain combines TRBV6-5 with TRBJ2-1; perhaps D is TRBD1 or TRBD2 (5 bases each). The germline V and J ends were trimmed by 7 bases and 1 base, with 14 bases remaining between them. The CDR3 totals 15 residues. The germline gives CDR1 MNHEY, CDR2 SVGAGI. CDR3 sequence: CASKKGTSSYNEQFF. The CDR3 nucleotides read TGTGCCAGCAAAAAGGGGACCTCTTCCTACAATGAGCAGTTCTTC.

This chain uses TRBV7-9 with TRBJ2-2, with D perhaps matching TRBD2 (6 bases). The V end lost 0 bases, the J end lost 4 bases, and 12 bases lay between the germline ends. This CDR3 comprises 16 residues. The germline V gene encodes CDR1 SEHNR and CDR2 FQNEAQ (reference sequence). For the CDR3, the DNA is TGTGCCAGCAGCTTAGCAGGCGGGGAGAGCACCGGGGAGCTGTTTTTT. Protein sequence: CASSLAGGESTGELFF.